A single sample is the source of the 10 T cell receptor beta chains below, sequenced in a study of PD-1 blockade in classical Hodgkin lymphoma. The protocol was immunoSEQ multiplex PCR, while the TCRdb copy is restricted to in-frame clones and leaves out a portion. The sample lists 20,000 to 30,000 clones, 60% to 85% occurring once. All the patients suffered relapse after autologous stem cell transplantation, and brentuximab vedotin exposure differed. The sample in question was peripheral blood mononuclear cells (PBMCs), obtained before the second cycle of nivolumab. These receptors were taken from a human donor with classical Hodgkin lymphoma.

V gene TRBV7-2 combines with J gene TRBJ2-7; D is ambiguous. V lost 6 bases to trimming and J lost 5 bases, with 20 bases between them. The CDR3 sequence is 15 residues long. CDR1 SGHTA and CDR2 FQGNSA come from the germline V gene. This chain's CDR3 is CASSLLELAGDEQYF. Here the CDR3 DNA reads TGTGCCAGCAGTTTACTCGAGCTTGCTGGGGACGAGCAGTACTTC.

This clone was found once. The J gene is TRBJ1-1, the V gene TRBV27, with 11 positions matching TRBD1. The CDR3 spans 14 residues. CDR1 and CDR2 from the germline V gene are MNHEY and SMNVEV (reference sequence). The trim removed 5 bases at V and 4 bases at J, leaving 3 bases unmatched. The CDR3, as DNA: TGTGCCAGCAGTCCCGGGACAGGGGGCACTGAAGCTTTCTTT. It is translated as CASSPGTGGTEAFF.

The CDR3 sequence is CSVEYSSGYNEQFF. CDR3 bases: TGCAGCGTTGAATACTCTAGCGGGTACAATGAGCAGTTCTTC. The chain links TRBV29-1 to TRBJ2-1; 8 bases agree with TRBD2. Per the germline V gene, CDR1 is SQVTM and CDR2 is ANQGSEA. The CDR3 covers 14 residues. The ends lost 2 bases at V and 4 bases at J; junction bases unmatched: 4.

This clone was observed a handful of times. The rearrangement uses TRBV28 and TRBJ2-7; D is unclear. V shed 5 bases and J shed 4 bases, with 9 bases lying between them. This CDR3 has 12 residues. Per germline, CDR1 MDHEN and CDR2 SYDVKM. The CDR3 sequence is CASSEFWYEQYF. The CDR3 DNA follows: TGTGCCAGCAGTGAATTCTGGTACGAGCAGTACTTC.

The chain recombines TRBV6-5 with TRBJ2-3; D is uncertain. Per the germline V gene, CDR1 is MNHEY and CDR2 is SVGAGI. CDR3 length equals 12 residues. V lost 6 bases and J lost 3, with 7 bases in between. The CDR3: CASSQGTDTQYF. Written as DNA, the CDR3 is TGTGCCAGCAGCCAAGGTACAGATACGCAGTATTTT.

The chain employs TRBV27 and TRBJ2-7; D is perhaps TRBD1 or TRBD2 (5 bases each). Germline V gene lookup returns CDR1 MNHEY and CDR2 SMNVEV (reference sequence). There are 14 residues in the CDR3. V was cut by 6 bases and J by 6 bases, with 18 bases left in between. CDR3 in amino acids: CASSWDRRGGEQYF. DNA of the CDR3: TGTGCCAGCAGCTGGGACCGGCGAGGCGGCGAGCAGTACTTC.

J is TRBJ2-1 and V is TRBV7-2, with 7 bases fitting TRBD1. CDR3 size: 14 residues. V gave up 1 base and J gave up 6 bases; unmatched junction bases: 3. Per the germline V gene, CDR1 is SGHTA and CDR2 is FQGNSA. The CDR3: CASSLVSGGNEQFF. The CDR3, as DNA: TGTGCCAGCAGCTTAGTTTCAGGGGGCAATGAGCAGTTCTTC.

V gene TRBV19 combines with J gene TRBJ2-7, with D possibly being TRBD1 (6 bases). Per germline, CDR1 LNHDA and CDR2 SQIVND (reference sequence). The CDR3 is 14 amino acids. V lost 6 bases to trimming and J lost 1 base, with 13 bases between them. As DNA, the CDR3 is TGTGCCAGTAGCAAGACGGACAGTTCCTACGAGCAGTACTTC. This encodes CASSKTDSSYEQYF.

The CDR3 DNA reads TGTGCCAGCAGTTTACCCCCCGGGGGAACGACAGGGGGGAATAGCTATGGCTACACCTTC. Translated: CASSLPPGGTTGGNSYGYTF. The chain joins TRBV28 to TRBJ1-2, with 9 bases matching TRBD1. The J segment lost 4 bases and the V segment lost 2 bases, leaving 20 bases of the junction unmatched. The CDR3 has 20 amino acids. CDR1 MDHEN and CDR2 SYDVKM come from the germline V gene.

This clone has more than one count but fewer than ten. V and J are TRBV4-1 and TRBJ2-3; perhaps D is TRBD1 or TRBD2 (6 bases each). Trimming removed 4 bases at V and 4 bases at J, with 15 bases between. The CDR3 sequence is 15 residues long. Germline CDR1 reads MGHRA; CDR2 reads YSYEKL. The CDR3: CASSLRGVGPDTQYF. The CDR3 DNA sequence: TGCGCCAGCAGCCTGAGGGGGGTGGGGCCAGATACGCAGTATTTT.